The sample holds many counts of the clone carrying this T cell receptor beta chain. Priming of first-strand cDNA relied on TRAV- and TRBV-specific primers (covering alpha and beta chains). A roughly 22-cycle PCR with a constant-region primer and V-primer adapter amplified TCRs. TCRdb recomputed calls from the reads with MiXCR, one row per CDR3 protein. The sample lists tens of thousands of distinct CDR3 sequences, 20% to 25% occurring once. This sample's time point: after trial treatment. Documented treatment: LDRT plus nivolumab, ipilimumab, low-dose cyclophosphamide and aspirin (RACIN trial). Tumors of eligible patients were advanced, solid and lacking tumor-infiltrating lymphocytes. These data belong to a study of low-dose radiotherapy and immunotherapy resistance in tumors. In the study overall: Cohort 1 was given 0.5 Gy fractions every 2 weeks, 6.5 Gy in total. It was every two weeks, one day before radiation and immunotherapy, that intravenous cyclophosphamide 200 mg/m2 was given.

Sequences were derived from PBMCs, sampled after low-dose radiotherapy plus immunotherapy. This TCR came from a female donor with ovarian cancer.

The CDR3 loop reads CASSLDRDYEQYF. In DNA form, the CDR3 reads TGTGCCAGCAGCTTAGACAGGGACTACGAGCAGTACTTC. This chain links TRBV11-2 with TRBJ2-7; weak D call: TRBD1 (5 bases). Germline lookup yields CDR1 SGHAT and CDR2 FQNNGV. The CDR3 runs to 13 residues. V lost 0 bases to trimming and J lost 3 bases, with 6 bases between them.